What follows describes a single T cell receptor (beta chain). The target antigen is unknown. The source of the sample is a study of OX40 agonist ivuxolimab in advanced cancers. Study results and limitations: Normalized T-cell clonal expansion was also low in some nonresponders.

Repertoires were generated with immunoSEQ multiplex PCR, while TCRdb's copy carries only in-frame clones and drops some. The sample contains tens of thousands of clones, 88% of which appear only once. There are 13 residues in the CDR3. V was cut by 9 bases and J by 6 bases, with 12 bases left in between. CDR1 is MDHEN, CDR2 SYDVKM, per germline. Sample: CD4+ or CD8+ T cells sorted from blood, taken in a trial of the OX40 agonist ivuxolimab. The sequence was obtained from an adult with an advanced solid tumor such as melanoma, head and neck, liver or kidney cancer. The chain recombines TRBV28 with TRBJ1-6; D remains ambiguous. Here the CDR3 DNA reads TGTGCCAGTTGGCCGGGGTTTAATTCACCCCTCCACTTT. Amino acids: CASWPGFNSPLHF.